These T cell receptor beta chains were read from a single sample in a study of response to subunit inactivated influenza vaccine. TCRdb itself ran the RT-PCR reads through MiXCR, one entry per CDR3 protein. The repertoire has approximately 170,000 distinct CDR3 sequences, over 13% of them found once; the top ten carry roughly 24%. The sample consisted of CD8+ T cells sorted from PBMCs, taken 5 days after vaccination. These TCRs come from a man aged 50-60 years who received an inactivated influenza vaccine. The CDR3 runs from the conserved cysteine through the conserved F or W. Each record gives: J gene, clone size, D gene, V gene, CDR3 protein, CDR3 DNA. The D gene is left open where the match is weak. Clone size is stated in some rows and not others, as once, few, many or a class when expanded.

j_gene: TRBJ2-7
abundance: few
d_gene: NA
v_gene: TRBV4-1
CDR3aa: CASSQGGTADKQYF
CDR3nt: TGCGCCAGCAGCCAAGGCGGGACTGCAGATAAGCAGTACTTC

j_gene: TRBJ2-4
abundance: NA
d_gene: NA
v_gene: TRBV7-9
CDR3aa: CASSPPPMDIQYF
CDR3nt: TGTGCCAGCAGCCCTCCTCCAATGGACATTCAGTACTTC

j_gene: TRBJ2-3
abundance: NA
d_gene: TRBD2
v_gene: TRBV4-3
CDR3aa: CASSQDFPGGIDTQYF
CDR3nt: TGCGCCAGCAGCCAAGATTTTCCGGGGGGTATAGATACGCAGTATTTT

j_gene: TRBJ2-2
abundance: few
d_gene: TRBD2
v_gene: TRBV12-3/TRBV12-4
CDR3aa: CASSPRLAGGTGELFF
CDR3nt: TGTGCCAGCAGTCCCAGACTAGCGGGGGGGACCGGGGAGCTGTTTTTT

j_gene: TRBJ2-5
abundance: NA
d_gene: TRBD2
v_gene: TRBV7-2
CDR3aa: CASSLAPGGRAEETQYF
CDR3nt: TGTGCCAGCAGCTTAGCGCCCGGCGGGAGGGCCGAGGAGACCCAGTACTTC

j_gene: TRBJ2-1
abundance: few
d_gene: TRBD2
v_gene: TRBV20-1
CDR3aa: CSARDPLGGGYNEQFF
CDR3nt: TGCAGTGCTAGAGACCCGCTAGGCGGGGGATACAATGAGCAGTTCTTC

j_gene: TRBJ2-4
abundance: NA
d_gene: NA
v_gene: TRBV7-9
CDR3aa: CASSQFPETAPGDIQYF
CDR3nt: TGTGCCAGCAGCCAATTTCCGGAGACAGCCCCGGGAGACATTCAGTACTTC

j_gene: TRBJ1-5
abundance: many
d_gene: NA
v_gene: TRBV27
CDR3aa: CASSPLPQGNQPQHF
CDR3nt: TGTGCCAGCAGTCCACTCCCCCAGGGAAATCAGCCCCAGCATTTT

j_gene: TRBJ2-7
abundance: few
d_gene: NA
v_gene: TRBV21-1
CDR3aa: CASSNGTSGTNYEQYF
CDR3nt: TGTGCCAGCAGCAATGGGACTAGCGGAACCAACTACGAGCAGTACTTC

j_gene: TRBJ1-3
abundance: NA
d_gene: NA
v_gene: TRBV7-2
CDR3aa: CASSLVASSGNTIYF
CDR3nt: TGTGCCAGCAGCTTAGTGGCCAGCTCTGGAAACACCATATATTTT

j_gene: TRBJ2-7
abundance: NA
d_gene: NA
v_gene: TRBV3-1
CDR3aa: CASSQETGEVEQYF
CDR3nt: TGTGCCAGCAGCCAAGAAACCGGAGAGGTCGAGCAGTACTTC

j_gene: TRBJ2-7
abundance: few
d_gene: TRBD1
v_gene: TRBV9
CDR3aa: CASSPRTGPYEQYF
CDR3nt: TGTGCCAGCAGCCCCCGGACAGGTCCCTACGAGCAGTACTTC

j_gene: TRBJ2-5
abundance: NA
d_gene: NA
v_gene: TRBV5-1
CDR3aa: CASTRLGGRSQETQYF
CDR3nt: TGCGCCAGCACCCGGCTGGGGGGGCGGTCTCAAGAGACCCAGTACTTC

j_gene: TRBJ1-2
abundance: NA
d_gene: NA
v_gene: TRBV12-3/TRBV12-4
CDR3aa: CASSSQLDRTDGYTF
CDR3nt: TGTGCCAGCAGCTCACAGCTGGACCGAACGGATGGCTACACCTTC

j_gene: TRBJ1-1
abundance: NA
d_gene: TRBD1
v_gene: TRBV9
CDR3aa: CASSVGTGGLNTEAFF
CDR3nt: TGTGCCAGCAGCGTAGGGACAGGGGGCTTGAACACTGAAGCTTTCTTT

j_gene: TRBJ2-3
abundance: NA
d_gene: NA
v_gene: TRBV5-1
CDR3aa: CASSQEYFPLTDTQYF
CDR3nt: TGCGCCAGCAGTCAAGAATATTTTCCCCTCACAGATACGCAGTATTTT

j_gene: TRBJ1-1
abundance: NA
d_gene: NA
v_gene: TRBV6-4
CDR3aa: CASSDPQGTEAFF
CDR3nt: TGTGCCAGCAGTGACCCACAGGGCACTGAAGCTTTCTTT

j_gene: TRBJ2-3
abundance: few
d_gene: NA
v_gene: TRBV27
CDR3aa: CASSLSYSSTDTQYF
CDR3nt: TGTGCCAGCAGTTTATCTTATTCTAGCACAGATACGCAGTATTTT

j_gene: TRBJ2-1
abundance: few
d_gene: TRBD2
v_gene: TRBV7-2
CDR3aa: CASSFGLAGGPSNEQFF
CDR3nt: TGTGCCAGCAGCTTCGGACTAGCGGGAGGGCCTTCCAATGAGCAGTTCTTC

j_gene: TRBJ1-1
abundance: few
d_gene: TRBD1
v_gene: TRBV28
CDR3aa: CASSLTGGGNTEAFF
CDR3nt: TGTGCCAGCAGTTTGACAGGGGGCGGGAACACTGAAGCTTTCTTT

j_gene: TRBJ1-1
abundance: NA
d_gene: NA
v_gene: TRBV20-1
CDR3aa: CSATGVRNTEAFF
CDR3nt: TGCAGTGCAACGGGGGTTCGGAACACTGAAGCTTTCTTT

j_gene: TRBJ1-2
abundance: NA
d_gene: NA
v_gene: TRBV5-5
CDR3aa: CASSLGGEIYGYTF
CDR3nt: TGTGCCAGCAGCTTAGGAGGGGAGATATATGGCTACACCTTC

j_gene: TRBJ2-3
abundance: NA
d_gene: TRBD2
v_gene: TRBV7-9
CDR3aa: CASSLIAGATDTQYF
CDR3nt: TGTGCCAGCAGCTTAATAGCGGGGGCGACAGATACGCAGTATTTT

j_gene: TRBJ2-2
abundance: NA
d_gene: TRBD1
v_gene: TRBV27
CDR3aa: CASSFGGGQGVGELFF
CDR3nt: TGTGCCAGCAGTTTTGGAGGGGGACAGGGGGTCGGGGAGCTGTTTTTT

j_gene: TRBJ2-1
abundance: NA
d_gene: TRBD2
v_gene: TRBV27
CDR3aa: CASSSGTSGTYNEQFF
CDR3nt: TGTGCCAGCAGTTCTGGGACTAGCGGTACCTACAATGAGCAGTTCTTC

j_gene: TRBJ2-1
abundance: few
d_gene: NA
v_gene: TRBV2
CDR3aa: CASSVTANEQFF
CDR3nt: TGTGCCAGCAGTGTTACGGCTAATGAGCAGTTCTTC

j_gene: TRBJ2-3
abundance: NA
d_gene: TRBD2
v_gene: TRBV4-3
CDR3aa: CASSQGWTSGADTQYF
CDR3nt: TGCGCCAGCAGCCAGGGCTGGACTAGCGGGGCAGATACGCAGTATTTT